These 15 T cell receptor beta chains were sequenced from one sample in a study of cytomegalovirus exposure and HLA in healthy donors. Some clones are missing from TCRdb's copy, which holds only in-frame ones; the method was immunoSEQ multiplex PCR. The data hold 120,000 or so clones, with around nine tenths observed a single time. Sequenced input: PBMCs. The receptor set was obtained from a woman between 18 and 29 years old in good health and CMV-seronegative.

This clone was seen only a few times. This chain links TRBV6-6 with TRBJ1-6; 9 bases match TRBD1. V shed 2 bases, J shed 9 bases, and the junction held 5 bases outside the gene matches. This CDR3 has 15 amino acids. The V gene's germline CDR1 is MNHNY and CDR2 SVGAGI (reference sequence). CDR3: CASSYGDRESSPLHF. The CDR3 nucleotides are TGTGCCAGCAGTTACGGGGACAGGGAGAGTTCACCCCTCCACTTT.

V gene TRBV7-2 combines with J gene TRBJ1-3; D not resolved. V lost 3 bases and J lost 2, with 14 bases in between. The germline CDR1 and CDR2 sequences are SGHTA and FQGNSA. The CDR3 spans 16 residues. The chain's CDR3 is CASSFRGGGAGNTIYF. The CDR3 DNA is TGTGCCAGCAGCTTTCGTGGCGGCGGAGCTGGAAACACCATATATTTT.

V is TRBV7-6 and J is TRBJ2-7; 7 nucleotides align to TRBD1. The V gene's germline CDR1 is SGHVS and CDR2 FNYEAQ. V shed 11 bases, J shed 9 bases, and the junction held 19 bases outside the gene matches. The CDR3 runs 14 residues. The DNA for the CDR3 is TGTGCCCCCCTCCCGGGACAGCCCCAAAATTGGCAGTACTTC. Its protein is CAPLPGQPQNWQYF. Combining the CDR3 with reference TRBV7-6 and TRBJ2-7 gives the whole variable domain GAGVSQSPRYKVTKRGQDVALRCDPISGHVSLYWYRQALGQGPEFLTYFNYEAQQDKSGLPNDRFSAERPEGSISTLTIQRTEQRDSAMYRCAPLPGQPQNWQYFGPGTRLTVT.

This chain uses TRBV28 with TRBJ2-7, with TRBD1 identical over 11 bases. V trimming: 4 bases; J trimming: 1 base; junction bases outside the gene matches: 9. CDR3 length: 17 amino acids. Per the germline V gene, CDR1 is MDHEN and CDR2 is SYDVKM. DNA of the CDR3: TGTGCCAGCAGTTCCTCCCTGGGACAGGGGGGGTCCTACGAGCAGTACTTC. Its protein product is CASSSSLGQGGSYEQYF. The whole variable domain, filled in from reference TRBV28 and TRBJ2-7, reads DVKVTQSSRYLVKRTGEKVFLECVQDMDHENMFWYRQDPGLGLRLIYFSYDVKMKEKGDIPEGYSVSREKKERFSLILESASTNQTSMYLCASSSSLGQGGSYEQYFGPGTRLTVT.

This clone was seen a single time. The chain couples TRBV18 to TRBJ1-1; 11 bases line up with TRBD1. V lost 1 base to trimming and J lost 3 bases; unmatched junction nucleotides: 10. The CDR3 totals 18 residues. CDR1 and CDR2 from the germline V gene are KGHSH and LQKENI. The chain's CDR3 is CASSPLGQGVDLHTEAFF. In nucleotides, the CDR3 is TGTGCCAGCTCACCACTGGGACAGGGGGTGGATTTGCACACTGAAGCTTTCTTT.

The V gene is TRBV2, the J gene TRBJ1-5; D possibly corresponds to TRBD1 (6 bases). The CDR3 consists of 15 residues. Germline V gene data show CDR1 as SNHLY and CDR2 as FYNNEI. V was cut by 3 bases and J by 1 base, with 10 bases left in between. The CDR3 reads CASSEDSTSNQPQHF. The CDR3 DNA reads as TGTGCCAGCAGTGAGGACAGTACAAGCAATCAGCCCCAGCATTTT.

The genes are TRBV27 and TRBJ2-7, with D possibly TRBD1 on 5 matching bases. V was cut by 5 bases and J by 4 bases, with 9 bases left in between. The CDR3 has 12 residues. CDR1 MNHEY and CDR2 SMNVEV come from the germline V gene (reference sequence). The CDR3 nucleotides read TGTGCCAGCAGTGGCAGGGAATACGAGCAGTACTTC. This encodes CASSGREYEQYF.

The CDR3 DNA sequence: TGTGCCAGCACCGCTTTGACGGGGGGAGAGCAGTACTTC. It is translated as CASTALTGGEQYF. The chain carries TRBV5-6 and TRBJ2-7, with 7 positions matching TRBD2. Per germline, CDR1 SGHDT and CDR2 YYEEEE. With 6 bases clipped from V and 7 bases from J, the junction kept 10 bases outside the gene matches. This CDR3 region has 13 residues.

The J gene is TRBJ2-1, the V gene TRBV11-3; 9 nucleotides agree with TRBD1. The V gene end was trimmed by 4 bases and the J gene end by 9 bases; junction bases not matched to a gene: 16. In germline, CDR1 is SGHNT, CDR2 YENEEA. CDR3 length: 17 amino acids. The chain's CDR3 is CASSSQRGTGTRGEQFF. The CDR3 DNA sequence: TGTGCCAGCAGCTCACAACGAGGGACAGGGACCCGAGGTGAGCAGTTCTTC.

The count of this clone is one. This sequence joins TRBV21-1 and TRBJ2-5; TRBD2, the D gene given by the table, was not confirmed from the DNA. TRBV21-1 has pseudogene status. CDR3 length: 18 amino acids. Written as DNA, the CDR3 is TGTGCCAGCAGCAAGGGGCTAGCGGGGGGGCTTCAGCTGGAGACCCAGTACTTC. Translation gives CASSKGLAGGLQLETQYF.

This clone appeared a single time. The V call is TRBV6-1, the J call TRBJ2-7, with 7 bases fitting TRBD1. Per germline, CDR1 MNHNS and CDR2 SASEGT. The CDR3 consists of 14 residues. J was trimmed by 2 bases and V by 8 bases; bases with no gene match: 9. CDR3 sequence reads: CASRRDSHPYEQYF. The CDR3, as DNA: TGTGCCAGCCGCAGGGACAGCCATCCCTACGAGCAGTACTTC.

V gene TRBV6-1 combines with J gene TRBJ2-7; D not resolved. Trimming shortened V by 5 bases and J by 5 bases, and 7 bases separated the two germline ends. From germline, CDR1 is MNHNS and CDR2 SASEGT. The length of the CDR3 is 11 residues. CDR3 in DNA: TGTGCCAGCAGTTATCCGGACGAGCAGTACTTC. This encodes CASSYPDEQYF.

This clone has only one observation. The rearrangement links TRBV11-3 to TRBJ2-3; the match to TRBD2 covers 7 bases. V lost 5 bases, J lost 1 base, and 3 bases stayed unmatched. Germline-derived CDR1 and CDR2 are SGHNT and YENEEA. The CDR3 sequence is 14 residues long. The CDR3 bases are TGTGCCAGCAGCATTAGCGGGCGCACAGATACGCAGTATTTT. It yields the protein CASSISGRTDTQYF.

The V call is TRBV28, the J call TRBJ1-5; TRBD1 matches at 7 bases. The CDR3 runs to 21 residues. Trimming cost V 8 bases and J 0 bases; bases outside gene matches: 25. The germline V gene encodes CDR1 MDHEN and CDR2 SYDVKM. The CDR3 protein is CASGPDRELRRIFNSNQPQHF. The CDR3 DNA is TGTGCCAGCGGTCCCGACAGGGAGCTCCGAAGGATCTTTAATAGCAATCAGCCCCAGCATTTT.

The chain's CDR3 is CASSPPRGQGETQYF. In DNA, the CDR3 is TGTGCCAGCTCACCACCGAGGGGACAGGGTGAGACCCAGTACTTC. V is TRBV18 and J is TRBJ2-5; 9 bases map to TRBD1. Germline V gene sequence: CDR1 KGHSH, CDR2 LQKENI. Trimming took 0 bases from V and 5 from J; bases not matched to a gene: 4. This CDR3 comprises 15 residues. The entire variable domain, with the rest obtained from reference TRBV18 and TRBJ2-5, is as follows: NAGVMQNPRHLVRRRGQEARLRCSPMKGHSHVYWYRQLPEEGLKFMVYLQKENIIDESGMPKERFSAEFPKEGPSILRIQQVVRGDSAAYFCASSPPRGQGETQYFGPGTRLLVL.